This T cell receptor beta chain is drawn from a study of T cell changes during pregnancy in multiple sclerosis. Measured with immunoSEQ multiplex PCR; TCRdb has only the in-frame clones, and not every one. This sample yields 55,000 to 70,000 clones, of which 93% are seen a single time; approximately 2% belongs to the top ten. Germline CDR1 is SGHAT and CDR2 is FQNNGV. The CDR3 sequence is 14 residues long. Trimming cost V 5 bases and J 1 base, with 9 bases left between them. The genes are TRBV11-2 and TRBJ1-5, with no clear D. The TCR was taken from a female donor with multiple sclerosis, enrolled in a pregnancy study. Sequencing was performed on peripheral blood, taken after pregnancy. CDR3 bases: TGTGCCAGCAGCCGAGGACTGAGCAATCAGCCCCAGCATTTT. Amino acid sequence: CASSRGLSNQPQHF.